This T cell receptor (beta chain) originates from a study of blood T cell repertoires in COVID-19 (dated by TCRdb to the early 2020s). With regard to the full study: Collaborator samples came from the United States, Italy and Spain and covered acute and convalescent phases of COVID-19. The prospective study material was composed of cDNA or gDNA derived from T cells, B-cell-depleted T cells, or PBMCs. Deeply sampled blood TCRbeta repertoires from subjects exposed to, actively infected with, or recovered from COVID-19 were included in the dataset. The repertoires were made available in a free public database intended to serve as a resource for research on the immune response to SARS-CoV-2. Samples came from the ongoing ImmuneRACE study (first 160 participants) plus 1,254 subjects from 6 global collaborators. Sample metadata almost always included a de-identified subject ID, COVID-19 status, age in years and sex. Where HLA class I and class II types were available, the types were taken from metadata supplied by the sample provider, not from assay-based typing.

V and J lose 3 bases and 4 bases, and a span of 19 bases separates them. CDR1 and CDR2 (SGDLS, YYNGEE) derive from the germline V gene. Spanning cysteine to phenylalanine, the CDR3 consists of 16 amino acids. Of the read, only the CDR3 DNA is kept; its 48 bases are in frame from base 1. TCRbeta CDR3 regions were amplified from genomic DNA using the immunoSEQ Assay, a bias-controlled multiplex PCR. Under the source paper's analysis protocol: Nucleated cell counts per sample were estimated from amplification of reference gene primers within the assay. To quantify the absolute abundance of each unique TCRbeta CDR3 rearrangement, sequence reads were collapsed and filtered. Productive Simpson clonality was computed per sample as the square root of Simpson's diversity index over productive rearrangements. Held by TCRdb, this immuneACCESS table contains in-frame sequences only and omits some clones. Under half of the omission traces to an unresolved V gene where checked; the cause of the rest is unknown. That table furnishes V, J and clone size, whereas the DNA furnished D and trimming. The table for this sample lists some 140,000 clones; over 65% of them were counted only once. The ten most abundant clones make up roughly 1.7% of the sample.

Whole blood was collected in K2EDTA tubes by collaborating institutions according to the institutions' own protocols. For TCRbeta analysis, collaborators shipped samples as frozen whole blood, isolated PBMCs, or DNA extracted from either of those sample types. To note about this clone: Which antigen it targets is not known. The sample holds no much larger clone one base away, and base qualities are not on file.

Broader findings and caveats from the paper: The quantity of clinical and demographic metadata differed by source and by participant and was supplied without curation.

The TCR sequence derives from an elderly man with acute or convalescent COVID-19. Material for sequencing was peripheral blood. The chain uses TRBV9 and TRBJ1-1, with TRBD1 perhaps the D gene, on 5 matching bases. The DNA sequence is as follows: TGTGCCAGCAGCGCAACCCTGACAGCGACGGGCACTGAAGCTTTCTTT. Its translation reads: CASSATLTATGTEAFF.